This T cell receptor beta chain was found in a study of T cell repertoires in cytomegalovirus infection. Study observations and caveats: Dominating the ex vivo response were TCR beta clonotypes that were CMV-specific and HLA-C-restricted.

TCRdb re-called the reads with MiXCR, one entry per CDR3 protein. The sample lists 200,000 or so distinct CDR3 sequences; 28% were seen once. The CDR3 totals 19 residues. Trimming shortened V by 0 bases and J by 2 bases, and 20 bases separated the two germline ends. In regard to this clonotype: The antigen remains unidentified.

This TCR came from a human donor in good health (CMV status not recorded). Some clones in this sample may be carry-over from other donors' samples. Sample: PBMCs. J is TRBJ1-5 and V is TRBV23-1, with unresolved D. TRBV23-1 qualifies as an ORF whose function is uncertain. This CDR3 is CASSQSELNRRFGNQPQHF. Written as DNA, the CDR3 is TGCGCCAGCAGTCAATCGGAATTGAATAGGAGGTTTGGCAATCAGCCCCAGCATTTT.